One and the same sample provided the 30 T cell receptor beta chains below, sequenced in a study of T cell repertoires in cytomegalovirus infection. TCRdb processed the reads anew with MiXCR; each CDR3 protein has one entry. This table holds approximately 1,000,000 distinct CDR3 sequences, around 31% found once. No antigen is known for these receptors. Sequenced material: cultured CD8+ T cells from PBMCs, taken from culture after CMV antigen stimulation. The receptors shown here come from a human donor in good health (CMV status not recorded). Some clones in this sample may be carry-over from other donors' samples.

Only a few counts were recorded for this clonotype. CDR3 amino acids: CASSLFDQIQETQYF. The CDR3 DNA reads as TGCGCCAGCAGCTTGTTCGATCAGATACAAGAGACCCAGTACTTC. The chain combines TRBV5-1 with TRBJ2-5; D unclear. This CDR3 spans 15 amino acids. The germline gives CDR1 SGHRS, CDR2 YFSETQ. Trimming removed 1 base at V and 2 bases at J, with 12 bases between.

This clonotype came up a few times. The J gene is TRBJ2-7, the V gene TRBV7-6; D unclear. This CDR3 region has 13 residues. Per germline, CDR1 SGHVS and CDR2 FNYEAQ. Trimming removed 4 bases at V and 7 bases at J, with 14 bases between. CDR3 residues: CASSSPRPAEQYF. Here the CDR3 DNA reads TGTGCCAGCAGCTCACCCCGCCCTGCGGAGCAGTACTTC.

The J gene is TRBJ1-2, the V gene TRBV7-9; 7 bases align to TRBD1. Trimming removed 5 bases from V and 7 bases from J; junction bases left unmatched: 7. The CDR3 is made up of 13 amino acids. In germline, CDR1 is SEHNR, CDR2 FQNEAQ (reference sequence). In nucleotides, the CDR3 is TGTGCCAGCAGCACGAACAGGGGACCTGGCTACACCTTC. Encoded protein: CASSTNRGPGYTF. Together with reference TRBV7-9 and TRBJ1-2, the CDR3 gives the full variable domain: DTGVSQNPRHKITKRGQNVTFRCDPISEHNRLYWYRQTLGQGPEFLTYFQNEAQLEKSRLLSDRFSAERPKGSFSTLEIQRTEQGDSAMYLCASSTNRGPGYTFGSGTRLTVV.

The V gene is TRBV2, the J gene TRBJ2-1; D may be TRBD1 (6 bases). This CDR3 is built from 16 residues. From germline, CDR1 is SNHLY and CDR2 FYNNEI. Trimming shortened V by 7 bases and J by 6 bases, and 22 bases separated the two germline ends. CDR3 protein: CASKLTGKGLFNEQFF. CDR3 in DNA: TGTGCCAGCAAACTTACAGGGAAGGGGCTCTTCAATGAGCAGTTCTTC. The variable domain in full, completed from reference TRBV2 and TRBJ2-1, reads EPEVTQTPSHQVTQMGQEVILRCVPISNHLYFYWYRQILGQKVEFLVSFYNNEISEKSEIFDDQFSVERPDGSNFTLKIRSTKLEDSAMYFCASKLTGKGLFNEQFFGPGTRLTVL.

The CDR3 loop reads CASSPGVATGELFF. The CDR3 DNA reads as TGTGCCAGCAGTCCCGGGGTGGCCACCGGGGAGCTGTTTTTT. This chain links TRBV6-6 with TRBJ2-2; D possibly corresponds to TRBD2 (5 bases). V lost 5 bases and J 4 bases, leaving 11 bases between the germline ends. The CDR3 covers 14 residues. Germline lookup yields CDR1 MNHNY and CDR2 SVGAGI (reference sequence).

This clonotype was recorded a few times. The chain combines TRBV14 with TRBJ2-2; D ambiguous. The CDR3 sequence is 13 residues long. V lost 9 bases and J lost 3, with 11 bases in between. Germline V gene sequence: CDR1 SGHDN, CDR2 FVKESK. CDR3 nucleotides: TGTGCCAGTCATGGGTGGGACACCGGGGAGCTGTTTTTT. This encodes CASHGWDTGELFF.

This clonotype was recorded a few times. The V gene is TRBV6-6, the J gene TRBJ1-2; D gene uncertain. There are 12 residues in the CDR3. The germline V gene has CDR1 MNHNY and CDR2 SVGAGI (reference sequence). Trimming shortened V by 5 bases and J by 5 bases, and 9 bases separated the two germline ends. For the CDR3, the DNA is TGTGCCAGCAGTGCCGGAATTTATGGCTACACCTTC. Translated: CASSAGIYGYTF.

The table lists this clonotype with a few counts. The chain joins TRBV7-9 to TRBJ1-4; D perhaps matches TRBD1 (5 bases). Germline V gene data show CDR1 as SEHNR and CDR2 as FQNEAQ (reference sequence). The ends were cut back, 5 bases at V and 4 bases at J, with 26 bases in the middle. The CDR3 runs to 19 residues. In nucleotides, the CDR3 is TGTGCCAGCAGCAACAACAGGATGACGACTACTAATTTTAATGAAAAACTGTTTTTT. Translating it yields CASSNNRMTTTNFNEKLFF. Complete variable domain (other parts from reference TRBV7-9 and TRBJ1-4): DTGVSQNPRHKITKRGQNVTFRCDPISEHNRLYWYRQTLGQGPEFLTYFQNEAQLEKSRLLSDRFSAERPKGSFSTLEIQRTEQGDSAMYLCASSNNRMTTTNFNEKLFFGSGTQLSVL.

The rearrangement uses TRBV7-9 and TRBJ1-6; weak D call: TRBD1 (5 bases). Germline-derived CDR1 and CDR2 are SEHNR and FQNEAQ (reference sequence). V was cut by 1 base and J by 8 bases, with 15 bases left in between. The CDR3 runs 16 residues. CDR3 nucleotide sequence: TGTGCCAGCAGCTTAGAGGCCGGGGGGATTCATTCACCCCTCCACTTT. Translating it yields CASSLEAGGIHSPLHF.

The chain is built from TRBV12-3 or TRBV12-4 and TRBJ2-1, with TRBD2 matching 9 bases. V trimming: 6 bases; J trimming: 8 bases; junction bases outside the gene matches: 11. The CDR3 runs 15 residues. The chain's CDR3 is CASRLIAGAGDEQFF. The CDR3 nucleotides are TGTGCCAGCAGACTAATAGCGGGGGCCGGGGATGAGCAGTTCTTC.

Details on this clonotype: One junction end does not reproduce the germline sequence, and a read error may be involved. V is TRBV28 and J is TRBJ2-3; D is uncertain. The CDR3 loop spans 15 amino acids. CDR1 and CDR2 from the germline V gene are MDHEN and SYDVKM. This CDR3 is CVSSTTILGTDTQYF. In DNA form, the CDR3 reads TGTGTCAGCAGCACCACCATTCTCGGCACAGATACGCAGTATTTT.

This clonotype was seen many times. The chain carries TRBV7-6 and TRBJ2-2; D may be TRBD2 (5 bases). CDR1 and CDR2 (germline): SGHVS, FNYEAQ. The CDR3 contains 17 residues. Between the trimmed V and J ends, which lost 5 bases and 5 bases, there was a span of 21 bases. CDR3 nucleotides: TGTGCCAGCAGCGCCCGATCCCTGAGGAGCGGTACCGGGGAGCTGTTTTTT. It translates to CASSARSLRSGTGELFF.

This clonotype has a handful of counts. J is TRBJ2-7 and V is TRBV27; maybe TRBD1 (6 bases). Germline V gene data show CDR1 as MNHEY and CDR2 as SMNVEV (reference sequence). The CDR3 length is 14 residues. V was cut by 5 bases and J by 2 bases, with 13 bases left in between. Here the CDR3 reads CASSIVQGTYEQYF. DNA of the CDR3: TGTGCCAGCAGTATAGTCCAGGGGACCTACGAGCAGTACTTC.

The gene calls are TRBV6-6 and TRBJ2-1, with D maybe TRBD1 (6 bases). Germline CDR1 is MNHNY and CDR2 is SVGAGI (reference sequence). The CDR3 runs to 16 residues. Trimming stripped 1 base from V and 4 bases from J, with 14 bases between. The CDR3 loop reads CASSYWRLGGYNEQFF. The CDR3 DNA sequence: TGTGCCAGCAGTTACTGGAGGCTAGGGGGTTACAATGAGCAGTTCTTC.

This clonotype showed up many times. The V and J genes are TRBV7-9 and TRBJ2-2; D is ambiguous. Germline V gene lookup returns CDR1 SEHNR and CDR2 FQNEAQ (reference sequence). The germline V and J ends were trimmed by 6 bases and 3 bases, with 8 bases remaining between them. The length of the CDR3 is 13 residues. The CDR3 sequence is CASRLDHTGELFF. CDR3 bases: TGTGCCAGCAGATTGGACCACACCGGGGAGCTGTTTTTT.

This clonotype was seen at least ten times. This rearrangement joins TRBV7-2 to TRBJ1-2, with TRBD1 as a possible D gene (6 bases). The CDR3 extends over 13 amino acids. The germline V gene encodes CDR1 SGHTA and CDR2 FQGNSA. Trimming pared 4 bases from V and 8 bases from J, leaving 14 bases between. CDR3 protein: CASSYTGFGGYTF. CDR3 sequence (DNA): TGTGCCAGCAGCTACACAGGGTTCGGCGGCTACACCTTC.

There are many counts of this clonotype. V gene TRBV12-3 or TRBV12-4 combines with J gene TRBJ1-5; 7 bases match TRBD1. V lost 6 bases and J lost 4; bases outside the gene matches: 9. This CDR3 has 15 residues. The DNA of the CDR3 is TGTGCCAGCAGCGCGAGACAGGGACCAAATCAGCCCCAGCATTTT. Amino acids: CASSARQGPNQPQHF.

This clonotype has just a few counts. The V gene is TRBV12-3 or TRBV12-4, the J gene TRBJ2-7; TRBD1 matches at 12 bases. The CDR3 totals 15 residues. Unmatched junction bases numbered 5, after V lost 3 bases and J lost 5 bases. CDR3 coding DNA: TGTGCCAGCAGTTTCGGGACAGGGGGCTTGAACGAGCAGTACGTC. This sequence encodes CASSFGTGGLNEQYV.

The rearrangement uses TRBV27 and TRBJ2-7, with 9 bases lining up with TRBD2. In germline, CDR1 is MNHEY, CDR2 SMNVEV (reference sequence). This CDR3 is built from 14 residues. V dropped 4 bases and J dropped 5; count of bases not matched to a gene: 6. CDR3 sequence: CASSSAGGVHEQYV. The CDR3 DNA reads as TGTGCCAGCAGTTCAGCGGGGGGAGTACACGAGCAGTACGTC.

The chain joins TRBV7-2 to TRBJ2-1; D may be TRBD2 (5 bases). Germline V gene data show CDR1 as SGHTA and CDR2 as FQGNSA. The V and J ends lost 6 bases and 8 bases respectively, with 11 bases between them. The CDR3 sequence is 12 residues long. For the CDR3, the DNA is TGTGCCAGCAGTACAGCACTAGATGAGCAGTTCTTC. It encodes CASSTALDEQFF.

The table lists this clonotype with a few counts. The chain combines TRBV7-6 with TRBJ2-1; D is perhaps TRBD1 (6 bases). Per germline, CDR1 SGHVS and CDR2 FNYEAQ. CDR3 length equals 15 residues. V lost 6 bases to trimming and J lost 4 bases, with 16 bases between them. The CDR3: CASSPGTQNYNEQFF. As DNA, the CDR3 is TGTGCCAGCAGTCCCGGGACACAGAATTACAATGAGCAGTTCTTC.

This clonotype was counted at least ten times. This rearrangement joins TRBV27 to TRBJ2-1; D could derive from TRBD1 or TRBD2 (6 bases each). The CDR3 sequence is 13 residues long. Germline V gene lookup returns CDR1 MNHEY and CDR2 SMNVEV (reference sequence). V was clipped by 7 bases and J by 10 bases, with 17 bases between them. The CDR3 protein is CASTLGGGEEQFF. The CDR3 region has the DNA TGTGCCAGCACCTTAGGAGGGGGTGAAGAGCAGTTCTTC.

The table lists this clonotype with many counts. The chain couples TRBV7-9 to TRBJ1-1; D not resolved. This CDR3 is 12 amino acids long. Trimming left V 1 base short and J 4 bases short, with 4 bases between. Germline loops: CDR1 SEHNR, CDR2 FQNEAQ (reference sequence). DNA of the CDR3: TGTGCCAGCAGCTTAGGGGTCACTGAAGCTTTCTTT. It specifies CASSLGVTEAFF.

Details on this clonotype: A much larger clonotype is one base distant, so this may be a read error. The CDR3 nucleotides read TGTGCCAGCAGCTCCCTTGACAGCGCCCGGAAGACCCAGTACTTC. It translates to CASSSLDSARKTQYF. The chain has TRBV7-8 and TRBJ2-5, with D tentatively TRBD1 (5 bases). Germline loops: CDR1 SGHVS, CDR2 FQNEAQ. Trimming cost V 4 bases and J 6 bases, with 18 bases left between them. The CDR3 has 15 residues.

CDR3 region: CSVELEDNSYEQYF. The CDR3 DNA is TGCAGCGTTGAATTGGAGGATAACTCCTACGAGCAGTACTTC. This rearrangement joins TRBV29-1 to TRBJ2-7; D might be TRBD2 (5 bases). The CDR3 contains 14 residues. Germline CDR1 SQVTM, CDR2 ANQGSEA. V lost 2 bases and J 0 bases, leaving 11 bases between the germline ends.

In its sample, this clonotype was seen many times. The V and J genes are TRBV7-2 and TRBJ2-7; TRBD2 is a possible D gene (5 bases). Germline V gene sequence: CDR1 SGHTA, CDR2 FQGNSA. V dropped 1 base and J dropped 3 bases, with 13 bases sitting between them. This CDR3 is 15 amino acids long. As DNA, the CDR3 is TGTGCCAGCAGCTTAGAAAGCGGAGTCCTCTACGAGCAGTACGTC. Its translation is CASSLESGVLYEQYV.

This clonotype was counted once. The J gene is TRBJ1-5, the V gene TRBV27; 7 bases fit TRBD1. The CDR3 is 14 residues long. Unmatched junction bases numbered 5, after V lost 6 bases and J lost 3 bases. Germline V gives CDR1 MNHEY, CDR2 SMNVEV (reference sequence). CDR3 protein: CASSRGGPNQPQHF. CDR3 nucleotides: TGTGCCAGCAGCCGAGGGGGCCCCAATCAGCCCCAGCATTTT.

The CDR3 DNA sequence: TGCAGCGTTGACGGGGGCGCGGACTATGGCTACACCTTC. The encoded protein is CSVDGGADYGYTF. The rearrangement uses TRBV29-1 and TRBJ1-2, with a weak D call TRBD1 (6 bases). The germline gives CDR1 SQVTM, CDR2 ANQGSEA. The length of the CDR3 is 13 residues. V lost 3 bases and J 3 bases, leaving 11 bases between the germline ends.

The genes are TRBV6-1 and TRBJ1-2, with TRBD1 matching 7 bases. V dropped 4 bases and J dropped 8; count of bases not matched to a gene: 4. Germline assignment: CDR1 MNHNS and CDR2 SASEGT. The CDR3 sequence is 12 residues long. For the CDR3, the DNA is TGTGCCAGCAGTGCCGGGACAGCCGGCTACACCTTC. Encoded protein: CASSAGTAGYTF.

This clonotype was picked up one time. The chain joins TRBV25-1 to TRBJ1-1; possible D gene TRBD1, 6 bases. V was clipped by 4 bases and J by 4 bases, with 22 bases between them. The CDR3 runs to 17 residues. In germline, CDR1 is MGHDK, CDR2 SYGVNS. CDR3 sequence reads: CASSVYGSRGLGTEAFF. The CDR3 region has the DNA TGTGCCAGCAGTGTCTATGGTTCGAGGGGGTTGGGCACTGAAGCTTTCTTT. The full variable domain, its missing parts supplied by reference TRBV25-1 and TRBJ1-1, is EADIYQTPRYLVIGTGKKITLECSQTMGHDKMYWYQQDPGMELHLIHYSYGVNSTEKGDLSSESTVSRIRTEHFPLTLESARPSHTSQYLCASSVYGSRGLGTEAFFGQGTRLTVV.